These 29 T cell receptor beta chains were sequenced from one sample in a study of OX40 agonist ivuxolimab in advanced cancers. The table came from immunoSEQ multiplex PCR; TCRdb's copy has only in-frame clones and leaves some out. The table shows about 67,000 clones, with around 87% occurring only once. This sample comprised CD4+ or CD8+ T cells sorted from blood, obtained in a trial of the OX40 agonist ivuxolimab. The receptors stem from an adult with an advanced solid tumor such as melanoma, head and neck, liver or kidney cancer.

This clone appeared once. CDR3 in DNA: TGTGCCAGCAGCTTAACTCGGCTCTGGGATACGCAGTATTTT. Protein: CASSLTRLWDTQYF. The rearrangement links TRBV7-2 to TRBJ2-3; unclear D gene. Germline V lookup: CDR1 SGHTA, CDR2 FQGNSA. The CDR3 has 14 amino acids. Trimming left V 2 bases short and J 6 bases short, with 12 bases between.

Here the CDR3 DNA reads TGTGCCAGCAGTCCCAGGGGCTTCACTGAAGCTTTCTTT. Protein: CASSPRGFTEAFF. V usage is TRBV11-3 and J usage is TRBJ1-1; perhaps TRBD1 as D (6 bases). Trimming stripped 6 bases from V and 4 bases from J, with 12 bases between. The CDR3 loop spans 13 amino acids. Germline V gene data show CDR1 as SGHNT and CDR2 as YENEEA.

This chain links TRBV14 with TRBJ1-2; no firm D call. Germline CDR1 is SGHDN and CDR2 is FVKESK. This CDR3 is built from 13 residues. V dropped 1 base and J dropped 5 bases, with 8 bases sitting between them. This CDR3 is CASSQGLLYGYTF. In nucleotides, the CDR3 is TGTGCCAGCAGCCAAGGGCTGCTATATGGCTACACCTTC. Full variable domain (rest looked up from reference TRBV14 and TRBJ1-2): EAGVTQFPSHSVIEKGQTVTLRCDPISGHDNLYWYRRVMGKEIKFLLHFVKESKQDESGMPNNRFLAERTGGTYSTLKVQPAELEDSGVYFCASSQGLLYGYTFGSGTRLTVV.

The CDR3, as DNA: TGTGCCAGCAGTCAACCGGACAGGGGTGAAAAACTGTTTTTT. This encodes CASSQPDRGEKLFF. The chain has TRBV28 and TRBJ1-4; TRBD1 aligns across 9 bases. V shed 5 bases, J shed 7 bases, and the junction held 5 bases outside the gene matches. Germline V CDR1 and CDR2: MDHEN, SYDVKM. The CDR3 contains 14 residues.

V and J are TRBV6-5 and TRBJ1-2; no reliable D call. The germline gives CDR1 MNHEY, CDR2 SVGAGI. Deletions cut 4 bases from V and 0 bases from J, with 9 bases between. CDR3 size: 14 residues. The DNA for the CDR3 is TGTGCCAGCAGTTCCCCCAGTGCTAACTATGGCTACACCTTC. Its translation is CASSSPSANYGYTF.

The gene calls are TRBV7-6 and TRBJ2-7; D is perhaps TRBD2 (7 bases). This CDR3 is built from 17 residues. Germline values: CDR1 SGHVS, CDR2 FNYEAQ. V was trimmed by 0 bases and J by 4 bases, leaving 19 bases between them. CDR3 region: CASSLASVGGAWYEQYF. DNA of the CDR3: TGTGCCAGCAGCTTAGCGTCGGTAGGGGGGGCGTGGTACGAGCAGTACTTC.

The chain recombines TRBV29-1 with TRBJ2-1; 7 bases fit TRBD2. This CDR3 contains 13 residues. Germline V lookup: CDR1 SQVTM, CDR2 ANQGSEA. After removal of 3 bases from V and 2 bases from J, the junction contained 1 base not matched to a gene. The CDR3 is CSVDGGAYNEQFF. The DNA for the CDR3 is TGCAGCGTTGATGGGGGGGCCTACAATGAGCAGTTCTTC.

The rearrangement joins TRBV30 to TRBJ2-5; TRBD2 is a possible D gene (6 bases). The V end was cut by 1 base, the J end by 4 bases, with 10 bases between. Germline loops: CDR1 GTSNPN, CDR2 SVGIG (reference sequence). The CDR3 runs 13 residues. CDR3 sequence reads: CAWSDGGGETQYF. For the CDR3, the DNA is TGTGCCTGGAGTGATGGGGGAGGAGAGACCCAGTACTTC.

V is TRBV30 and J is TRBJ2-5; D is unresolved. The CDR3 sequence is 12 residues long. CDR1 is GTSNPN and CDR2 is SVGIG in the germline V gene (reference sequence). The V gene lost 2 bases and the J gene lost 2 bases, with 6 bases spanning the gap. The CDR3, as DNA: TGTGCCTGGAGTACAAGTCAAGAGACCCAGTACTTC. Encoded protein: CAWSTSQETQYF.

This chain joins TRBV9 and TRBJ2-3; D gene uncertain. Germline loops: CDR1 SGDLS, CDR2 YYNGEE. CDR3 length equals 14 residues. V shed 3 bases and J shed 0 bases, with 8 bases lying between them. The CDR3 DNA reads as TGTGCCAGCAGCGCTTTGGATAGCACAGATACGCAGTATTTT. As protein: CASSALDSTDTQYF.

The chain links TRBV28 to TRBJ2-7, with D uncertain. The CDR3 runs to 12 residues. The V gene's germline CDR1 is MDHEN and CDR2 SYDVKM. V was clipped by 6 bases and J by 3 bases, with 9 bases between them. Here the CDR3 DNA reads TGTGCCAGCAGCTCCTCACTCTACGAGCAGTACTTC. It specifies CASSSSLYEQYF.

This clone turned up a few times. The V gene is TRBV7-2, the J gene TRBJ2-7; TRBD1 matches at 7 bases. After removal of 4 bases from V and 3 bases from J, the junction contained 9 bases not matched to a gene. The CDR3 spans 15 residues. In germline, CDR1 is SGHTA, CDR2 FQGNSA. CDR3 nucleotides: TGTGCCAGCAGCTCTTCCGGGACAGTCCTCTACGAGCAGTACTTC. Residues: CASSSSGTVLYEQYF.

V usage is TRBV4-3 and J usage is TRBJ2-7; unclear D gene. Trimming left V 0 bases short and J 1 base short, with 4 bases between. Germline assignment: CDR1 LGHNA and CDR2 YSLEER. This CDR3 comprises 13 residues. CDR3 sequence (DNA): TGCGCCAGCAGCCAAGAAGTTTCCTACGAGCAGTACTTC. Its protein is CASSQEVSYEQYF.

The chain couples TRBV7-2 to TRBJ1-1, with D uncertain. Per the germline V gene, CDR1 is SGHTA and CDR2 is FQGNSA. The CDR3 sequence is 15 residues long. V was pared by 1 base and J by 8 bases, with 17 bases between. CDR3 in amino acids: CASSLGPGTSLEAFF. CDR3 nucleotides: TGTGCCAGCAGCTTAGGCCCGGGCACGAGCCTAGAAGCTTTCTTT.

The rearrangement uses TRBV9 and TRBJ2-1; D perhaps matches TRBD2 (6 bases). The CDR3 consists of 15 residues. The germline CDR1 and CDR2 sequences are SGDLS and YYNGEE. V lost 1 base and J 1 base, leaving 9 bases between the germline ends. The CDR3 sequence: CASSVSGGSYNEQFF. As DNA, the CDR3 is TGTGCCAGCAGCGTAAGTGGGGGGTCCTACAATGAGCAGTTCTTC.

This rearrangement joins TRBV7-2 to TRBJ2-5; D call uncertain. CDR1 and CDR2 from the germline V gene are SGHTA and FQGNSA. Trimming took off 1 base at V and 10 bases at J, with 10 bases between the two ends. The CDR3 has 12 residues. The CDR3 sequence is CASSLVSGYQYF. As DNA, the CDR3 is TGTGCCAGCAGCTTAGTGTCGGGTTACCAGTACTTC.

J is TRBJ2-5 and V is TRBV7-6, with 8 nucleotides matching TRBD1. This CDR3 has 13 residues. V shed 6 bases and J 4 bases; nucleotides not matched to a gene: 4. Germline V gene lookup returns CDR1 SGHVS and CDR2 FNYEAQ. The CDR3 DNA sequence: TGTGCCAGCAGTTTGACAGGGGTAGAGACCCAGTACTTC. Protein: CASSLTGVETQYF.

V and J are TRBV18 and TRBJ2-3, with TRBD2 as a possible D gene (6 bases). Germline V gives CDR1 KGHSH, CDR2 LQKENI. This CDR3 has 20 residues. Trimming shortened V by 3 bases and J by 2 bases, and 27 bases separated the two germline ends. DNA for the CDR3: TGTGCCAGCTCACCCTTCTGGGGGACTCTGTCCGAGGCAATCACAGATACGCAGTATTTT. It translates to CASSPFWGTLSEAITDTQYF.

The chain employs TRBV18 and TRBJ2-5, with D perhaps matching TRBD1 (6 bases). There are 15 residues in the CDR3. With 3 bases removed from V and 2 bases from J, the gap between germline ends came to 13 bases. Germline CDR1 is KGHSH and CDR2 is LQKENI. The CDR3 sequence is CASSPGEGGQETQYF. CDR3 coding DNA: TGTGCCAGCTCACCGGGTGAAGGGGGTCAAGAGACCCAGTACTTC.

The rearrangement uses TRBV9 and TRBJ1-1, with D unresolved. This CDR3 is 13 amino acids long. Looked up from germline, CDR1 is SGDLS and CDR2 is YYNGEE. Trimming left V 0 bases short and J 4 bases short, with 7 bases between. The CDR3 bases are TGTGCCAGCAGCGTAGTGGAAGTCACTGAAGCTTTCTTT. It yields the protein CASSVVEVTEAFF. The full variable domain, rest sourced from reference TRBV9 and TRBJ1-1, is DSGVTQTPKHLITATGQRVTLRCSPRSGDLSVYWYQQSLDQGLQFLIQYYNGEERAKGNILERFSAQQFPDLHSELNLSSLELGDSALYFCASSVVEVTEAFFGQGTRLTVV.

The chain links TRBV30 to TRBJ2-7; D possibly corresponds to TRBD2 (5 bases). CDR1 is GTSNPN, CDR2 SVGIG, per germline (reference sequence). V gave up 2 bases and J gave up 4 bases, with 6 bases separating them. CDR3 length: 11 amino acids. In DNA, the CDR3 is TGTGCCTGGAGTTCGGGGTACGAGCAGTACTTC. It encodes CAWSSGYEQYF.

This clone has a handful of counts. The chain combines TRBV19 with TRBJ2-7; maybe TRBD2 (7 bases). CDR1 is LNHDA and CDR2 is SQIVND in the germline V gene (reference sequence). Trimming left V 3 bases short and J 2 bases short, with 8 bases between. CDR3 length: 13 amino acids. DNA for the CDR3: TGTGCCAGTAGTATGGGGGGGCCCTACGAGCAGTACTTC. Protein: CASSMGGPYEQYF.

CDR3 bases: TGTGCCAGCAGTTCTACCAGGGGGTCGGCGTACAATGAGCAGTTCTTC. It encodes CASSSTRGSAYNEQFF. The chain uses TRBV28 and TRBJ2-1; 7 bases match TRBD1. Germline CDR1 is MDHEN and CDR2 is SYDVKM. With V trimmed by 4 bases and J by 4 bases, 10 bases remained unmatched. The CDR3 covers 16 residues.

In its sample, this clone was seen a few times. The chain carries TRBV2 and TRBJ1-5, with 8 bases lining up with TRBD1. With 10 bases clipped from V and 7 bases from J, the junction kept 12 bases outside the gene matches. The CDR3 runs 14 residues. Germline CDR1 is SNHLY and CDR2 is FYNNEI. The CDR3 sequence: CATTSGGAGQPQHF. The CDR3 DNA is TGTGCCACCACTTCAGGGGGCGCGGGACAGCCCCAGCATTTT.

Sample share makes this clone medium-sized. J is TRBJ2-7 and V is TRBV6-1; no clear D gene. The CDR3 totals 11 residues. The V and J ends lost 2 bases and 6 bases respectively, with 5 bases between them. Germline values: CDR1 MNHNS, CDR2 SASEGT. The DNA of the CDR3 is TGTGCCAGCAGTGAAACCGTCGAGCAGTACTTC. Protein: CASSETVEQYF.

The chain links TRBV28 to TRBJ2-2; 7 nucleotides line up with TRBD2. The germline V gene has CDR1 MDHEN and CDR2 SYDVKM. Germline trimming cut 5 bases from V and 2 bases from J; bases unmatched to any gene: 8. This CDR3 is built from 16 residues. CDR3 loop: CASSGGEGLNTGELFF. CDR3 nucleotide sequence: TGTGCCAGCAGTGGTGGGGAGGGGCTAAACACCGGGGAGCTGTTTTTT.

This chain links TRBV6-6 with TRBJ2-2, with D uncertain. CDR1 is MNHNY, CDR2 SVGAGI, per germline (reference sequence). Trimming removed 2 bases at V and 6 bases at J, with 7 bases between. The CDR3 is 13 residues long. The CDR3 nucleotides read TGTGCCAGCAGTTACGGGGTCCCCGGGGAGCTGTTTTTT. Translation: CASSYGVPGELFF.

The chain combines TRBV11-2 with TRBJ2-7, with 11 bases that match TRBD2. The V gene end was trimmed by 1 base and the J gene end by 4 bases; junction bases not matched to a gene: 3. CDR1 and CDR2 from the germline V gene are SGHAT and FQNNGV. This CDR3 has 15 amino acids. The CDR3 region has the DNA TGTGCCAGCAGCTTAGGACTAGCGGGACAATACGAGCAGTACTTC. It translates to CASSLGLAGQYEQYF.

This sequence joins TRBV29-1 and TRBJ1-2; D is perhaps TRBD1 (6 bases). This CDR3 is built from 13 residues. The germline CDR1 and CDR2 sequences are SQVTM and ANQGSEA. Trimming removed 2 bases at V and 8 bases at J, with 15 bases between. For the CDR3, the DNA is TGCAGCGTTGAAATATCAGGGGCTCGAGGCTACACCTTC. Protein: CSVEISGARGYTF. Looking up the rest from reference TRBV29-1 and TRBJ1-2 gives the full variable domain: SAVISQKPSRDICQRGTSLTIQCQVDSQVTMMFWYRQQPGQSLTLIATANQGSEATYESGFVIDKFPISRPNLTFSTLTVSNMSPEDSSIYLCSVEISGARGYTFGSGTRLTVV.